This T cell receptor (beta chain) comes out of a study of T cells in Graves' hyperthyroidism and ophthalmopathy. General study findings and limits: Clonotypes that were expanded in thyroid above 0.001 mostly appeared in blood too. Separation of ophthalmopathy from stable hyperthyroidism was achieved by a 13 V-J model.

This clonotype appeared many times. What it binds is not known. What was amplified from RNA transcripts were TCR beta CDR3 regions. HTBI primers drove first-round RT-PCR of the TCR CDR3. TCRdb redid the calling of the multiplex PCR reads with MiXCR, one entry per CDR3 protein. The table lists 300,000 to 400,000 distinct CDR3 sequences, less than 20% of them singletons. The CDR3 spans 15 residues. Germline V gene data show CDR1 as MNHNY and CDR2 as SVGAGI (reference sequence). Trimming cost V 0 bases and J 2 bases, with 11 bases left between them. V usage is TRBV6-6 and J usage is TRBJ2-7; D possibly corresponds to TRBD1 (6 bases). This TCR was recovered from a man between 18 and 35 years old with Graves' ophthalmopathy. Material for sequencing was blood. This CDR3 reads CASSYSNGGPYEQYF. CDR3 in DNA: TGTGCCAGCAGTTACTCGAATGGGGGCCCCTACGAGCAGTACTTC.